Sequencing of this T cell receptor (beta chain) was carried out in a study of T cell responses to AZD1222 COVID-19 vaccine. Study overall: Second doses at about 4 or about 12 weeks were pooled.

Generated by immunoSEQ multiplex PCR, the TCRdb table keeps only in-frame clones and is missing some. The sample has 180,000 or so clones, roughly 94% seen once. General study findings and limits: Nearly half of spike-specific TCRs reportedly go after variant regions that carry no mutations. After two AZD1222 doses, spike-specific TCR breadth and depth rose versus day 0. CD4 TCRs associated with vaccination spanned spike, dominating at 160-218 and 743-854.

CDR1 is MNHEY and CDR2 is SMNVEV in the germline V gene (reference sequence). The V segment lost 7 bases and the J segment 5 bases; nucleotides outside the gene matches: 14. The CDR3 is 17 residues long. On this clone: Its antigen is not known.

This sample comprised peripheral blood, obtained on day 0 of AZD1222 vaccination. This receptor was obtained from an adult in good health. This chain uses TRBV27 with TRBJ2-2; 9 bases match TRBD1. The CDR3, as DNA: TGTGCCAGCACCGTGTCGGGGGACAGGGTATTTACCGGGGAGCTGTTTTTT. Amino acid sequence: CASTVSGDRVFTGELFF.